This is a list of T cell receptor beta chains from one sample in a study of identical twins. TCRdb reprocessed the 5' RACE reads via MiXCR and lists one record per CDR3 protein. Among 1,800,000 or so distinct CDR3 sequences listed, roughly a third were seen once. The sample was cord blood. The receptors derive from a newborn girl in good health. The CDR3 runs from the conserved cysteine through the conserved F or W. D genes are given only for firm matches. A row's size may be missing; if present it is once, few, many or a size class.

v_gene,j_gene,d_gene,abundance,CDR3aa,CDR3nt
TRBV6-6,TRBJ2-3,TRBD1,few,CAGKTGGADTQYF,TGTGCCGGAAAGACAGGGGGAGCAGATACGCAGTATTTT
TRBV11-3,TRBJ1-2,.,.,CASSLGMGYGYTF,TGTGCCAGCAGCTTAGGAATGGGCTATGGCTACACCTTC
TRBV29-1,TRBJ2-1,TRBD1,.,CGVEEGAGGNEQFF,TGCGGCGTTGAAGAAGGGGCAGGGGGCAATGAGCAGTTCTTC
TRBV7-2,TRBJ1-1,.,.,CASSLVPATAFF,TGTGCCAGCAGCTTAGTTCCGGCTACGGCTTTCTTT
TRBV9,TRBJ2-3,TRBD2,.,CASSVEREGTDTQYF,TGTGCCAGCAGCGTAGAGCGGGAGGGCACAGATACGCAGTATTTT
TRBV4-2,TRBJ1-2,TRBD1,.,CASSQQGASGYTF,TGTGCCAGCAGCCAGCAGGGGGCCAGTGGCTACACCTTC
TRBV5-6,TRBJ2-7,.,.,CASSPWESLYEQYF,TGTGCCAGCAGCCCATGGGAGAGTCTTTACGAGCAGTACTTC
TRBV6-5,TRBJ2-3,.,.,CASSCGPLTDTQYF,TGTGCCAGCAGTTGCGGCCCCCTCACAGATACGCAGTATTTT
TRBV24-1,TRBJ2-1,TRBD2,.,CATSGGLAGGRAYNEQFF,TGTGCCACCAGTGGGGGACTAGCGGGAGGAAGGGCTTACAATGAGCAGTTCTTC
TRBV27,TRBJ2-2,.,.,CASSLRRENTGELFF,TGTGCCAGCAGTTTAAGGCGGGAGAACACCGGGGAGCTGTTTTTT
TRBV2,TRBJ2-3,TRBD2,.,CANSPGTSGRPSTDTQYF,TGTGCCAACAGTCCAGGGACTAGCGGGCGGCCTAGCACAGATACGCAGTATTTT
TRBV5-1,TRBJ2-3,TRBD2,.,CASSFLAGARTDTQYF,TGCGCCAGCAGCTTCCTAGCGGGGGCTCGAACAGATACGCAGTATTTT
TRBV20-1,TRBJ1-4,TRBD1,few,CSARTGGANEKLFF,TGCAGTGCAAGGACAGGGGGGGCTAATGAAAAACTGTTTTTT
TRBV4-2,TRBJ2-3,.,many,CASSQVGLPSTDTQYF,TGCGCCAGCAGCCAAGTAGGCTTACCATCTACAGATACGCAGTATTTT
TRBV20-1,TRBJ2-1,TRBD2,.,CSATGTSGRYNEQFF,TGCAGTGCCACAGGGACTAGCGGGAGGTATAATGAGCAGTTCTTC
TRBV5-1,TRBJ2-7,TRBD2,few,CASSFYSGTSYNEQYF,TGCGCCAGCAGCTTTTATAGCGGGACATCCTACAATGAGCAGTACTTC
TRBV5-6,TRBJ2-3,.,.,CASSLATPVADTQYF,TGTGCCAGCAGCTTGGCCACGCCAGTGGCGGATACGCAGTATTTT
TRBV7-2,TRBJ1-6,.,.,CASSWGYRPNSPLHF,TGTGCCAGCAGTTGGGGTTACAGGCCCAATTCACCCCTCCACTTT
TRBV20-1,TRBJ1-6,.,.,CSTGTPNSPLHF,TGCAGTACCGGGACCCCTAATTCACCCCTCCACTTT
TRBV11-2,TRBJ2-7,.,few,CASSLYPRDSPYEQYF,TGTGCCAGCAGCTTATACCCCCGCGATTCTCCCTACGAGCAGTACTTC
TRBV4-2,TRBJ2-1,TRBD2,few,CASSQDKASGGNEQFF,TGTGCCAGCAGCCAAGATAAGGCTAGCGGGGGGAATGAGCAGTTCTTC
TRBV3-1,TRBJ2-3,.,.,CASSQEFRGGDTQYF,TGTGCCAGCAGCCAAGAATTCAGGGGGGGAGATACGCAGTATTTT
TRBV2,TRBJ1-5,.,.,CASSERFSFNQPQHF,TGTGCCAGCAGTGAAAGGTTTAGCTTCAATCAGCCCCAGCATTTT
TRBV20-1,TRBJ2-5,TRBD2,.,CSARDLFGLALQETQYF,TGCAGTGCTAGAGATCTCTTCGGACTAGCCCTACAAGAGACCCAGTACTTC
TRBV5-1,TRBJ1-2,.,.,CASSLVQGVYGYTF,TGCGCCAGCAGCTTGGTGCAGGGTGTCTATGGCTACACCTTC
TRBV20-1,TRBJ2-7,.,.,CSAILVGAAPYEQYF,TGCAGTGCTATCTTAGTAGGGGCAGCCCCCTACGAGCAGTACTTC
TRBV5-1,TRBJ2-5,TRBD1,.,CASGVGGKETQYF,TGCGCCAGCGGGGTAGGGGGCAAGGAGACCCAGTACTTC
TRBV19,TRBJ2-1,TRBD1,once,CASSMQGADEQFF,TGTGCCAGTAGTATGCAGGGGGCCGATGAGCAGTTCTTC
TRBV3-1,TRBJ1-6,.,.,CASSQAAITGSNSPLHF,TGTGCCAGCAGCCAAGCTGCGATTACAGGGAGTAATTCACCCCTCCACTTT
TRBV6-6,TRBJ1-4,.,.,CASSVDIEKLFF,TGTGCCAGCAGTGTCGATATTGAAAAACTGTTTTTT
TRBV5-5,TRBJ1-6,.,.,CASSPGATRGVSPLHF,TGTGCCAGCAGCCCCGGGGCGACCCGAGGGGTTTCACCCCTCCACTTT
TRBV6-1,TRBJ2-4,.,few,CASSEGGYLAKNIQYF,TGTGCCAGCAGTGAGGGCGGCTACCTAGCCAAAAACATTCAGTACTTC
TRBV7-6,TRBJ2-7,.,few,CASSLASSGAYEQYF,TGTGCCAGCAGCTTAGCCTCGTCAGGCGCGTACGAGCAGTACTTC
TRBV4-1,TRBJ2-7,TRBD2,few,CASSQVVLAGEVEQYF,TGCGCCAGCAGCCAAGTAGTCCTAGCGGGAGAAGTCGAGCAGTACTTC
TRBV4-1,TRBJ2-1,TRBD1,.,CASSQLGTGKFF,TGCGCCAGCAGCCAACTGGGGACAGGGAAGTTCTTC
TRBV2,TRBJ2-1,TRBD1,.,CASSGGQGNEQFF,TGTGCCAGCAGTGGGGGACAGGGCAATGAGCAGTTCTTC
TRBV20-1,TRBJ2-3,TRBD1,many,CSASDRVWTDTQYF,TGCAGCGCCTCAGACAGGGTTTGGACAGATACGCAGTATTTT
TRBV3-1,TRBJ2-1,.,.,CASSQDRPSSYNEQFF,TGTGCCAGCAGCCAAGATCGGCCTAGCTCCTACAATGAGCAGTTCTTC
TRBV4-2,TRBJ2-7,TRBD2,many,CASSPLAGVSYEQYF,TGTGCCAGCAGCCCCCTAGCGGGAGTGAGTTACGAGCAGTACTTC
TRBV2,TRBJ2-3,TRBD2,.,CAGRIAGGPDTQYF,TGTGCCGGCAGGATAGCGGGGGGACCAGATACGCAGTATTTT
TRBV12-3/TRBV12-4,TRBJ2-7,TRBD2,many,CASSPGLLGAYEQYF,TGTGCCAGCAGCCCGGGACTATTAGGGGCCTACGAGCAGTACTTC
TRBV12-3/TRBV12-4,TRBJ1-1,.,.,CASSWGTTEAFF,TGTGCCAGCAGTTGGGGGACAACGGAAGCTTTCTTT
TRBV5-1,TRBJ2-5,.,few,CASSLYMGSDLETQYF,TGCGCCAGCAGCTTGTATATGGGCAGCGACCTAGAGACCCAGTACTTC
TRBV10-3,TRBJ2-7,TRBD2,.,CAISESLAGNYEQYF,TGTGCCATCAGTGAGTCCCTAGCGGGGAACTACGAGCAGTACTTC
TRBV4-2,TRBJ2-2,.,.,CASSHPSAVELFF,TGTGCCAGCAGCCATCCCTCGGCGGTGGAGCTGTTTTTT
TRBV6-1,TRBJ1-1,.,.,CASRSPFGAQNTEAFF,TGTGCCAGCAGATCCCCTTTCGGGGCACAGAACACTGAAGCTTTCTTT
TRBV19,TRBJ1-5,.,.,CASSTLGGRQPQHF,TGTGCCAGTAGTACGTTGGGGGGCAGGCAGCCCCAGCATTTT
TRBV12-3/TRBV12-4,TRBJ2-3,.,many,CASSLLSRDTQYF,TGTGCCAGCAGCCTCTTATCCCGAGATACGCAGTATTTT
TRBV4-1,TRBJ2-1,TRBD2,.,CASSLPSPGTSGRANEQFF,TGCGCCAGCAGCCTACCAAGTCCCGGGACTAGCGGGAGGGCCAATGAGCAGTTCTTC
TRBV14,TRBJ1-2,TRBD1,few,CASSQSGDSYGYTF,TGTGCCAGCAGCCAAAGTGGGGACAGCTATGGCTACACCTTC
TRBV5-6,TRBJ1-1,.,.,CASSLGGRKTEAFF,TGTGCCAGCAGCTTGGGGGGTAGGAAGACTGAAGCTTTCTTT